This T cell receptor beta chain was sequenced during a study of T cells after yellow fever vaccination. Study background: Low-cell-number fractions underwent preparation using SMART-Seq v4 Ultra Low Input. Study-level results: A faster peak, day 5 versus 15, was reached by the weaker secondary response. Re-detected after boosting: most primary clones, around 96% of CD4 and 88% of CD8.

Germline assignment: CDR1 MNHNS and CDR2 SASEGT. The V end was cut by 6 bases, the J end by 4 bases, with 15 bases between. The CDR3 sequence is 14 residues long. This clonotype was observed many times. Its antigen is as yet unknown. TCRdb fed the 5' RACE reads into MiXCR, producing one record per CDR3 protein. The sample shows approximately 610,000 distinct CDR3 sequences, about a sixth of them seen only once. V and J are TRBV6-1 and TRBJ1-2, with D unclear. This specimen was PBMCs, taken more than 4 days after the first yellow fever vaccination. The receptor was derived from a man younger than 35 who received the YFV17D yellow fever vaccine. The CDR3 is CASSELRQTYGYTF. The DNA of the CDR3 is TGTGCCAGCAGCGAACTCAGGCAGACCTATGGCTACACCTTC.